These 22 T cell receptor beta chains came from one sample sequenced in a study of T cells after yellow fever vaccination. MiXCR was run by TCRdb on the 5' RACE reads, yielding one entry per CDR3 protein. The repertoire consists of 100,000 to 150,000 distinct CDR3 sequences, with more than 6% occurring once and the leading ten covering 2% to 3%. The source material was CD4+ T cells sorted from PBMCs, sampled 9 to 11 days after the first yellow fever vaccination. These receptors originate from a man aged 18 to 30 who received the YFV17D yellow fever vaccine.

This clonotype was picked up many times. The chain couples TRBV20-1 to TRBJ2-5, with 8 bases lining up with TRBD2. Per the germline V gene, CDR1 is DFQATT and CDR2 is SNEGSKA (reference sequence). This CDR3 spans 13 amino acids. V shed 6 bases, J shed 5 bases, and the junction held 8 bases outside the gene matches. CDR3 nucleotide sequence: TGCAGTGCGAAACCTAGCGGGCAGGAGACCCAGTACTTC. Protein: CSAKPSGQETQYF.

This clonotype was recorded at least ten times. This rearrangement joins TRBV18 to TRBJ2-7; 7 nucleotides line up with TRBD1. V lost 3 bases, J lost 5 bases, and 7 bases stayed unmatched. The CDR3 consists of 14 residues. CDR1 is KGHSH, CDR2 LQKENI, per germline. The CDR3 nucleotides read TGTGCCAGCTCACCCAGAACAGGGGTGGACGAGCAGTACGTC. This sequence encodes CASSPRTGVDEQYV.

This clonotype was counted ten times or more. V and J are TRBV3-1 and TRBJ2-5, with 7 nucleotides matching TRBD2. The length of the CDR3 is 14 residues. Losses at the gene ends were 1 base for V and 2 bases for J; bases not matched to a gene: 1. CDR1 is LGHDT, CDR2 YNNKEL, per germline (reference sequence). The chain's CDR3 is CASSQASGQETQYF. In DNA form, the CDR3 reads TGTGCCAGCAGCCAAGCTAGCGGACAAGAGACCCAGTACTTC.

On this clonotype: Just one base apart from a much larger clone, this may be a read error. The CDR3 DNA reads as TGTGCCAGCTCCCGGAACACCAATCAGCCCCAGCATTTT. Translation: CASSRNTNQPQHF. The chain recombines TRBV2 with TRBJ1-5; D call uncertain. V was clipped by 8 bases and J by 3 bases, with 11 bases between them. The CDR3 extends over 13 amino acids. Germline CDR1 SNHLY, CDR2 FYNNEI.

V is TRBV11-2 and J is TRBJ2-7; TRBD1 aligns across 11 bases. The CDR3 covers 15 residues. Germline loops: CDR1 SGHAT, CDR2 FQNNGV. The V and J ends lost 4 bases and 3 bases, in that order; junction bases with no gene match: 5. CDR3 coding DNA: TGTGCCAGCAGCTCCGGACAGGGGGCGAACTACGAGCAGTACTTC. Its translation is CASSSGQGANYEQYF.

The chain employs TRBV5-4 and TRBJ2-7, with D possibly TRBD1 on 6 matching bases. V lost 4 bases, J lost 0 bases, and 14 bases lay in between. Looked up from germline, CDR1 is SGHNT and CDR2 is YYREEE (reference sequence). The CDR3 consists of 15 residues. The CDR3 nucleotides read TGTGCCAGCAGCGCGCAGGGGATTAGCTCCTACGAGCAGTACTTC. Translated, it gives CASSAQGISSYEQYF.

This clonotype appeared many times. The genes are TRBV20-1 and TRBJ2-1; possible D gene TRBD2, 6 bases. Germline loops: CDR1 DFQATT, CDR2 SNEGSKA (reference sequence). V dropped 4 bases and J dropped 2 bases, with 18 bases sitting between them. This CDR3 has 16 residues. The CDR3 sequence: CSAMGGSGETYNEQFF. CDR3 bases: TGCAGTGCTATGGGTGGATCGGGGGAAACCTACAATGAGCAGTTCTTC.

This clonotype has at least ten counts. V usage is TRBV7-6 and J usage is TRBJ2-3; 11 nucleotides align to TRBD2. V was clipped by 2 bases and J by 5 bases; unmatched bases: 12. The CDR3 runs 18 residues. Per germline, CDR1 SGHVS and CDR2 FNYEAQ. The CDR3 nucleotides read TGTGCCAGCAGCTTATCTAGCGGGGGGTCCGGTGGGAGAGATACGCAGTATTTT. Translated, it gives CASSLSSGGSGGRDTQYF.

This clonotype was detected many times. The chain uses TRBV7-2 and TRBJ2-2, with D perhaps matching TRBD1 (6 bases). The CDR3 totals 14 residues. Germline loops: CDR1 SGHTA, CDR2 FQGNSA. The V end lost 5 bases, the J end lost 6 bases, and 13 bases lay between the germline ends. CDR3 protein: CASSPDSRAGELFF. In nucleotides, the CDR3 is TGTGCCAGCAGCCCGGACAGTAGGGCCGGGGAGCTGTTTTTT.

This clonotype was seen ten or more times. The chain is built from TRBV15 and TRBJ2-3; 10 bases fit TRBD2. The CDR3 is 16 amino acids. V was pared by 5 bases and J by 6 bases, with 11 bases of the junction left unmatched. The germline V gene has CDR1 LNHNV and CDR2 YYDKDF (reference sequence). Here the CDR3 reads CATSYTSGGAGDTQYF. CDR3 in DNA: TGTGCCACCAGCTACACAAGCGGGGGGGCAGGCGATACGCAGTATTTT. The full variable domain, rest sourced from reference TRBV15 and TRBJ2-3, is DAMVIQNPRYQVTQFGKPVTLSCSQTLNHNVMYWYQQKSSQAPKLLFHYYDKDFNNEADTPDNFQSRRPNTSFCFLDIRSPGLGDTAMYLCATSYTSGGAGDTQYFGPGTRLTVL.

A word on this clonotype: A read error may be the cause here, since a much bigger clone is one base away. Lacking the conserved final phenylalanine or tryptophan, this CDR3 likely reflects a read error. V gene TRBV5-1 combines with J gene TRBJ2-2, with a tentative D call TRBD2 (6 bases). Germline V gene lookup returns CDR1 SGHRS and CDR2 YFSETQ. Trimming removed 4 bases from V and 1 base from J, with 14 bases in between. The CDR3 is 16 amino acids. The CDR3 loop is CASSLTVAENTGELFL. The CDR3 DNA follows: TGCGCCAGCAGCCTGACCGTAGCGGAGAACACCGGGGAGCTGTTTTTA.

This clonotype was recorded at least ten times. J is TRBJ2-3 and V is TRBV10-3; 7 nucleotides match TRBD1. The ends lost 11 bases at V and 2 bases at J; junction bases unmatched: 10. In germline, CDR1 is ENHRY, CDR2 SYGVKD. The CDR3 consists of 14 residues. CDR3 nucleotides: TGTGCCGCAGGGATAGGACAGGACACAGATACGCAGTATTTT. This encodes CAAGIGQDTDTQYF.

The genes are TRBV18 and TRBJ2-1; TRBD2 aligns across 11 bases. V trimming: 1 base; J trimming: 4 bases; junction bases outside the gene matches: 3. CDR1 KGHSH and CDR2 LQKENI come from the germline V gene. CDR3 length: 16 residues. In DNA form, the CDR3 reads TGTGCCAGCTCACCACGGGCTAGCGGGGGGTACAATGAGCAGTTCTTC. It yields the protein CASSPRASGGYNEQFF.

This clonotype was seen repeatedly, ten times or more. The V and J genes are TRBV20-1 and TRBJ2-5; D unresolved. This CDR3 contains 13 residues. Trimming cost V 5 bases and J 7 bases, with 17 bases left between them. Looked up from germline, CDR1 is DFQATT and CDR2 is SNEGSKA (reference sequence). The CDR3 nucleotides are TGCAGTGCTTTCCCTTTGTATAATGCGACCCAGTACTTC. Protein sequence: CSAFPLYNATQYF.

In this sample, this clonotype turned up many times. The chain links TRBV7-2 to TRBJ2-7; tentative D call: TRBD1 (5 bases). V was trimmed by 0 bases and J by 6 bases, leaving 6 bases between them. There are 12 residues in the CDR3. Germline CDR1 and CDR2: SGHTA and FQGNSA. DNA of the CDR3: TGTGCCAGCAGCTTAGCCAGGGCCGAGCAGTACTTC. Amino acids: CASSLARAEQYF. The whole variable domain, remainder taken from reference TRBV7-2 and TRBJ2-7, is GAGVSQSPSNKVTEKGKDVELRCDPISGHTALYWYRQSLGQGLEFLIYFQGNSAPDKSGLPSDRFSAERTGGSVSTLTIQRTQQEDSAVYLCASSLARAEQYFGPGTRLTVT.

Ten or more counts support this clonotype. The chain links TRBV6-6 to TRBJ1-5, with unresolved D. Germline assignment: CDR1 MNHNY and CDR2 SVGAGI (reference sequence). This CDR3 has 11 residues. V was pared by 8 bases and J by 7 bases, with 9 bases between. The CDR3 protein is CASGRGQPQHF. In DNA form, the CDR3 reads TGTGCCAGCGGCCGCGGCCAGCCCCAGCATTTT.

This clonotype was seen repeatedly, ten times or more. The chain is built from TRBV6-1 and TRBJ2-7; 7 bases agree with TRBD1. The V gene's germline CDR1 is MNHNS and CDR2 SASEGT. The CDR3 is 13 residues long. Losses at the gene ends were 0 bases for V and 11 bases for J; bases not matched to a gene: 7. The CDR3 region is CASSEAGQPEKYV. CDR3 nucleotides: TGTGCCAGCAGTGAAGCGGGACAGCCCGAAAAGTACGTC.

This clonotype was seen repeatedly, ten times or more. The chain couples TRBV5-1 to TRBJ2-7; 7 nucleotides match TRBD1. J gave up 3 bases and V 0 bases, and 3 bases lay outside the gene matches. The CDR3 consists of 14 residues. Germline CDR1 reads SGHRS; CDR2 reads YFSETQ. The CDR3 here is CASSLGQGYYEQYV. The DNA for the CDR3 is TGCGCCAGCAGCTTGGGACAGGGTTACTACGAGCAGTACGTC.

This clonotype was recorded many times. The genes are TRBV3-1 and TRBJ2-1, with D tentatively TRBD1 or TRBD2 (5 bases each). Trimming cost V 3 bases and J 13 bases, with 10 bases left between them. CDR1 is LGHDT and CDR2 is YNNKEL in the germline V gene (reference sequence). There are 11 residues in the CDR3. The DNA for the CDR3 is TGTGCCAGCAGCCATGGGGGTACCCAGTTCTTC. This codes for CASSHGGTQFF.

This clonotype has a handful of counts. This chain connects TRBV9 to TRBJ2-7, with D tentatively TRBD1 (5 bases). The CDR3 is 13 amino acids. Germline CDR1 SGDLS, CDR2 YYNGEE. Trimming took 0 bases from V and 4 from J, leaving 8 bases between them. The CDR3 reads CASSVGGRYEQYF. The CDR3 DNA reads as TGTGCCAGCAGCGTAGGGGGCCGGTACGAGCAGTACTTC.

This clonotype was picked up many times. The J gene is TRBJ2-7, the V gene TRBV5-1; the match to TRBD2 covers 8 bases. The germline CDR1 and CDR2 sequences are SGHRS and YFSETQ. V trimming: 2 bases; J trimming: 2 bases; junction bases outside the gene matches: 3. The CDR3 contains 14 residues. CDR3 nucleotide sequence: TGCGCCAGCAGCTTTAGCGGGGATCCCTACGAGCAGTACTTC. Translated: CASSFSGDPYEQYF. Full variable domain (rest looked up from reference TRBV5-1 and TRBJ2-7): KAGVTQTPRYLIKTRGQQVTLSCSPISGHRSVSWYQQTPGQGLQFLFEYFSETQRNKGNFPGRFSGRQFSNSRSEMNVSTLELGDSALYLCASSFSGDPYEQYFGPGTRLTVT.

CDR3 protein: CASSSPGLAGGRNTDTQYF. The CDR3 DNA reads as TGTGCCAGCAGCTCTCCGGGACTAGCGGGGGGGCGGAACACAGATACGCAGTATTTT. The genes are TRBV11-2 and TRBJ2-3; 16 bases line up with TRBD2. Germline CDR1 is SGHAT and CDR2 is FQNNGV. There are 19 residues in the CDR3. V was clipped by 4 bases and J by 2 bases; unmatched bases: 9.